The 25 T cell receptor beta chains given below trace back to one sample, sequenced in a study of identical twins. TCRdb used MiXCR to reprocess the 5' RACE reads, holding one entry per CDR3 protein. The repertoire has approximately 240,000 distinct CDR3 sequences, roughly 13% of them found once; the top ten carry approximately 9.3%. The sequenced material came from memory (CD45RO+) T cells sorted from blood. These TCRs come from a woman aged 18-30 years in good health.

This chain links TRBV7-9 with TRBJ1-4; no definite D call. Germline lookup yields CDR1 SEHNR and CDR2 FQNEAQ (reference sequence). This CDR3 is 11 amino acids long. The V and J ends lost 5 bases and 8 bases respectively, with 6 bases between them. As DNA, the CDR3 is TGTGCCAGCAGCATCGACGAAAAACTGTTTTTT. Amino acids: CASSIDEKLFF.

The chain recombines TRBV20-1 with TRBJ1-2, with 7 bases that match TRBD1. In germline, CDR1 is DFQATT, CDR2 SNEGSKA (reference sequence). The CDR3 spans 18 residues. Trimming removed 3 bases from V and 5 bases from J; junction bases left unmatched: 21. This CDR3 is CSASDGTVTTLTLYGYTF. Here the CDR3 DNA reads TGCAGTGCTAGCGATGGGACAGTTACGACCCTGACCCTATATGGCTACACCTTC.

The chain uses TRBV4-1 and TRBJ1-1; perhaps TRBD1 as D (5 bases). Looked up from germline, CDR1 is MGHRA and CDR2 is YSYEKL. This CDR3 spans 13 amino acids. V was clipped by 2 bases and J by 10 bases, with 14 bases between them. The DNA of the CDR3 is TGCGCCAGCAGCCAACCGTATCTAGGGGCAGCTTTCTTT. Translated: CASSQPYLGAAFF.

The J gene is TRBJ2-7, the V gene TRBV6-1, with D maybe TRBD1 (6 bases). V was cut by 8 bases and J by 2 bases, with 13 bases left in between. This CDR3 contains 13 residues. Germline assignment: CDR1 MNHNS and CDR2 SASEGT. This CDR3 reads CASQRQVAYEQYF. As DNA, the CDR3 is TGTGCCAGCCAGAGACAGGTGGCCTACGAGCAGTACTTC.

This clonotype was observed a few times. The gene calls are TRBV7-2 and TRBJ2-4, with D tentatively TRBD2 (6 bases). This CDR3 has 16 amino acids. Germline V lookup: CDR1 SGHTA, CDR2 FQGNSA. V was pared by 1 base and J by 4 bases, with 14 bases between. The CDR3 DNA reads TGTGCCAGCAGCTTAGTGGGCGGCGGGGAAAAAAACATTCAGTACTTC. Residues: CASSLVGGGEKNIQYF. The full variable domain, rest sourced from reference TRBV7-2 and TRBJ2-4, is GAGVSQSPSNKVTEKGKDVELRCDPISGHTALYWYRQSLGQGLEFLIYFQGNSAPDKSGLPSDRFSAERTGGSVSTLTIQRTQQEDSAVYLCASSLVGGGEKNIQYFGAGTRLSVL.

The V call is TRBV30, the J call TRBJ2-5, with D possibly TRBD1 on 5 matching bases. The CDR3 spans 15 residues. Trimming took off 0 bases at V and 3 bases at J, with 14 bases between the two ends. CDR1 is GTSNPN, CDR2 SVGIG, per germline (reference sequence). CDR3 in amino acids: CAWSVPRTRKETQYF. CDR3 coding DNA: TGTGCCTGGAGTGTACCCCGGACACGGAAAGAGACCCAGTACTTC.

This clonotype appeared a single time. The chain links TRBV4-2 to TRBJ1-4; D is possibly TRBD1 (5 bases). The germline CDR1 and CDR2 sequences are LGHNA and YNFKEQ. Trimming shortened V by 8 bases and J by 7 bases, and 17 bases separated the two germline ends. The CDR3 is 14 amino acids. CDR3 amino acids: CASGDFRDGEKLFF. In DNA, the CDR3 is TGTGCCAGCGGCGATTTTAGGGACGGTGAAAAACTGTTTTTT.

This chain links TRBV16 with TRBJ2-3; D possibly corresponds to TRBD1 (5 bases). This CDR3 comprises 14 residues. V gave up 8 bases and J gave up 6 bases, with 18 bases separating them. In germline, CDR1 is KGHSY, CDR2 FQNENV. Here the CDR3 reads CASAFGQRTDTQYF. CDR3 nucleotides: TGTGCCAGCGCGTTTGGACAAAGAACGGATACGCAGTATTTT.

This clonotype was picked up many times. The gene calls are TRBV7-2 and TRBJ2-7, with 9 nucleotides matching TRBD1. The length of the CDR3 is 14 residues. Trimming removed 3 bases from V and 1 base from J; junction bases left unmatched: 1. Germline V gene data show CDR1 as SGHTA and CDR2 as FQGNSA. In DNA, the CDR3 is TGTGCCAGCAGCTTCGGGACAGGGTCCTACGAGCAGTACTTC. This codes for CASSFGTGSYEQYF.

This clonotype was detected a few times. The V and J genes are TRBV6-1 and TRBJ2-3; the D is unclear. There are 15 residues in the CDR3. V gave up 5 bases and J gave up 1 base, with 13 bases separating them. The germline CDR1 and CDR2 sequences are MNHNS and SASEGT. The CDR3 loop reads CASSLRLTRTDTQYF. CDR3 nucleotide sequence: TGTGCCAGCAGTCTCAGGCTGACACGCACAGATACGCAGTATTTT.

The chain uses TRBV5-1 and TRBJ2-7; TRBD2 aligns across 11 bases. With V trimmed by 0 bases and J by 7 bases, 12 bases remained unmatched. In germline, CDR1 is SGHRS, CDR2 YFSETQ. The CDR3 consists of 17 residues. Written as DNA, the CDR3 is TGCGCCAGCAGCTTGGTAGCGGGGACTAGCGGTAGTAAAGAGCAGTACTTC. This codes for CASSLVAGTSGSKEQYF.

This clonotype was observed a few times. This chain joins TRBV9 and TRBJ1-1; 8 positions agree with TRBD1. The CDR3 runs to 15 residues. The V gene end was trimmed by 0 bases and the J gene end by 5 bases; junction bases not matched to a gene: 6. Germline V lookup: CDR1 SGDLS, CDR2 YYNGEE. The CDR3 DNA is TGTGCCAGCAGCGTAGACCATACAGGGGGTACTGAAGCTTTCTTT. This codes for CASSVDHTGGTEAFF.

V is TRBV6-2 or TRBV6-3 and J is TRBJ2-3, with D unclear. The CDR3 length is 14 residues. Germline V gene sequence: CDR1 MNHEY, CDR2 SVGEGT. Between the trimmed V and J ends, which lost 2 bases and 3 bases, there was a span of 9 bases. CDR3 in DNA: TGTGCCAGCAGTTACGGGATAGTGACAGATACGCAGTATTTT. Its translation is CASSYGIVTDTQYF.

The sample holds a few counts of this clonotype. This rearrangement joins TRBV5-6 to TRBJ1-1; 12 bases line up with TRBD1. Unmatched junction bases numbered 2, after V lost 2 bases and J lost 6 bases. Germline lookup yields CDR1 SGHDT and CDR2 YYEEEE. This CDR3 is built from 14 residues. Written as DNA, the CDR3 is TGTGCCAGCAGCTTTAGGGACAGGGGGCCTGAAGCTTTCTTT. The encoded protein is CASSFRDRGPEAFF. Full variable domain (rest looked up from reference TRBV5-6 and TRBJ1-1): DAGVTQSPTHLIKTRGQQVTLRCSPKSGHDTVSWYQQALGQGPQFIFQYYEEEERQRGNFPDRFSGHQFPNYSSELNVNALLLGDSALYLCASSFRDRGPEAFFGQGTRLTVV.

The chain couples TRBV12-3 or TRBV12-4 to TRBJ2-7, with D uncertain. CDR3 length: 12 amino acids. Trimming cost V 5 bases and J 2 bases, with 7 bases left between them. In DNA form, the CDR3 reads TGTGCCAGCAGTCTACGGACCTACGAGCAGTACTTC. Protein product: CASSLRTYEQYF.

This clonotype was detected a few times. The chain employs TRBV24-1 and TRBJ2-1; unclear D gene. The length of the CDR3 is 12 residues. Germline V gene data show CDR1 as KGHDR and CDR2 as SFDVKD. Deletions cut 0 bases from V and 10 bases from J, with 6 bases between. The CDR3 DNA sequence: TGTGCCACCAGTGATTTGCCTGGGGAGCAGTTCTTC. Its protein product is CATSDLPGEQFF.

This chain uses TRBV2 with TRBJ2-5; 7 bases are shared with TRBD2. CDR3 length: 15 residues. Germline V CDR1 and CDR2: SNHLY, FYNNEI. Losses at the gene ends were 5 bases for V and 4 bases for J; bases not matched to a gene: 10. CDR3 sequence (DNA): TGTGCCAGCAGTCTTAGGACTGCGGGAGCAGAGACCCAGTACTTC. Its protein product is CASSLRTAGAETQYF. The full variable domain, completed using reference TRBV2 and TRBJ2-5, is EPEVTQTPSHQVTQMGQEVILRCVPISNHLYFYWYRQILGQKVEFLVSFYNNEISEKSEIFDDQFSVERPDGSNFTLKIRSTKLEDSAMYFCASSLRTAGAETQYFGPGTRLLVL.

This clonotype was counted between two and nine times. The CDR3 spells CASSLSATNEKLFF. In nucleotides, the CDR3 is TGCGCCAGCAGCTTAAGCGCAACTAATGAAAAACTGTTTTTT. The rearrangement uses TRBV5-1 and TRBJ1-4; D remains unclear. Germline V gene lookup returns CDR1 SGHRS and CDR2 YFSETQ. This CDR3 has 14 amino acids. The V end lost 2 bases, the J end lost 0 bases, and 5 bases lay between the germline ends. The variable domain in full, completed from reference TRBV5-1 and TRBJ1-4, reads KAGVTQTPRYLIKTRGQQVTLSCSPISGHRSVSWYQQTPGQGLQFLFEYFSETQRNKGNFPGRFSGRQFSNSRSEMNVSTLELGDSALYLCASSLSATNEKLFFGSGTQLSVL.

Ten or more counts support this clonotype. V and J are TRBV4-3 and TRBJ2-1; D uncertain. The CDR3 length is 13 residues. The V end was cut by 0 bases, the J end by 5 bases, with 5 bases between. In germline, CDR1 is LGHNA, CDR2 YSLEER. The CDR3 DNA follows: TGCGCCAGCAGCCAAGATCGGCACAATGAGCAGTTCTTC. It specifies CASSQDRHNEQFF.

This clonotype showed up just a few times. The chain has TRBV12-3 or TRBV12-4 and TRBJ2-1, with TRBD2 matching over 10 bases. Unmatched junction bases numbered 4, after V lost 5 bases and J lost 9 bases. This CDR3 is built from 13 residues. Here the CDR3 DNA reads TGTGCCAGCAGTACGCTAGCGGGGGTTGAGCAGTTCTTC. Its protein product is CASSTLAGVEQFF.

The chain carries TRBV7-9 and TRBJ2-3; D is perhaps TRBD1 (5 bases). The CDR3 length is 13 residues. V was cut by 8 bases and J by 2 bases, with 11 bases left in between. Germline V gene sequence: CDR1 SEHNR, CDR2 FQNEAQ (reference sequence). In DNA, the CDR3 is TGTGCCAGCCGTACAGGAACCACAGATACGCAGTATTTT. Protein: CASRTGTTDTQYF.

This chain connects TRBV29-1 to TRBJ1-2, with D perhaps TRBD1 (6 bases). Germline V gene sequence: CDR1 SQVTM, CDR2 ANQGSEA. CDR3 length equals 13 residues. Trimming took off 7 bases at V and 6 bases at J, with 18 bases between the two ends. CDR3 bases: TGCAGCGGGCGGGGGCAGGTGGAGAATGGCTACACCTTC. Translated: CSGRGQVENGYTF.

This clonotype was seen just once. It may be a read error: a sequence one base away is much more abundant. The chain joins TRBV7-2 to TRBJ2-5; D gene uncertain. Germline-derived CDR1 and CDR2 are SGHTA and FQGNSA. CDR3 size: 13 residues. In DNA, the CDR3 is TGTGCCAGCGGCTTAAGTGGGGAAGAGACCCAGTACTTC. It encodes CASGLSGEETQYF. Full variable domain (remainder filled in from reference TRBV7-2 and TRBJ2-5): GAGVSQSPSNKVTEKGKDVELRCDPISGHTALYWYRQSLGQGLEFLIYFQGNSAPDKSGLPSDRFSAERTGGSVSTLTIQRTQQEDSAVYLCASGLSGEETQYFGPGTRLLVL.

The V call is TRBV7-9, the J call TRBJ2-1, with D tentatively TRBD1 (6 bases). CDR3 length: 14 amino acids. The V end was cut by 2 bases, the J end by 6 bases, with 11 bases between. Germline V CDR1 and CDR2: SEHNR, FQNEAQ (reference sequence). The CDR3 region is CASSLLGAGNEQFF. CDR3 in DNA: TGTGCCAGCAGCTTATTGGGGGCCGGCAATGAGCAGTTCTTC.

This clonotype was picked up a small number of times. This rearrangement joins TRBV7-2 to TRBJ2-1, with TRBD2 as a possible D gene (6 bases). The CDR3 has 15 residues. Germline V lookup: CDR1 SGHTA, CDR2 FQGNSA. Trimming removed 1 base at V and 7 bases at J, with 14 bases between. The CDR3 loop is CASSLVSRSGNEQFF. CDR3 in DNA: TGTGCCAGCAGCTTAGTGTCGAGGAGCGGGAATGAGCAGTTCTTC.